This T cell receptor beta chain was recovered during a study of blood T cell repertoires in COVID-19. The CDR3 totals 12 residues. Germline V CDR1 and CDR2: SNHLY, FYNNEI. V lost 4 bases and J lost 7; bases outside the gene matches: 1. Participants' own reports of clinical history determined their cohort assignment. Sequenced by immunoSEQ multiplex PCR; TCRdb stores in-frame clones only, minus some. The table includes around 250,000 clones, around 80% detected once. The sequence derives from a man aged 25-45 years with acute COVID-19. This rearrangement joins TRBV2 to TRBJ2-3, with 8 positions matching TRBD1. The specimen was PBMCs or T cells enriched from blood (not recorded which). CDR3 protein: CASSGTGNTQYF. In nucleotides, the CDR3 is TGTGCCAGCAGTGGGACAGGGAATACGCAGTATTTT.